This TCR beta chain was found in a study of Ad26.COV2.S vaccination and SARS-CoV-2 variants. Per germline, CDR1 SGHAT and CDR2 FQNNGV. The CDR3 is 19 amino acids. V dropped 3 bases and J dropped 5; count of bases not matched to a gene: 13. Measured with immunoSEQ multiplex PCR; TCRdb has only the in-frame clones, and not every one. The sample records 240,000 or so clones, roughly 90% being singletons. The treatment here: roughly 20 received Ad26.COV2.S at low or high dose, single or two shots; a few received placebo; per-sample allocation not given. Specimens were obtained on day 63 following the first vaccine or placebo injection.

Sample: peripheral blood, taken in a trial of Ad26.COV2.S vaccine versus placebo. This sequence originates from a person between 18 and 60 years old who received the Ad26.COV2.S COVID-19 vaccine or a placebo. The V and J genes are TRBV11-2 and TRBJ2-2; 12 bases are shared with TRBD2. The CDR3: CASSFPRASGRARTGELFF. The CDR3 coding sequence is TGTGCCAGCAGCTTCCCCCGGGCTAGCGGGAGGGCCAGGACCGGGGAGCTGTTTTTT.